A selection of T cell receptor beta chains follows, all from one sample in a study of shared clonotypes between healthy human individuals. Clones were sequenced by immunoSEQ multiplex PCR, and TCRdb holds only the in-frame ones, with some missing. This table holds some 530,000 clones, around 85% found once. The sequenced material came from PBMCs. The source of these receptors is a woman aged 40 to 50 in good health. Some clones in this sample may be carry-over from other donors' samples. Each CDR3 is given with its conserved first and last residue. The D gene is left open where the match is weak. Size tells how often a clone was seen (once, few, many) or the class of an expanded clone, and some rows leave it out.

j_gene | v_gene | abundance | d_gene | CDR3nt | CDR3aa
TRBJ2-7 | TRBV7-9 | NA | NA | TGTGCCAGCAGCCCTTATAAGGTCGGGAGAAATTACGAGCAGTACTTC | CASSPYKVGRNYEQYF
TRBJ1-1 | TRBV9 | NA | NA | TGTGCCAGCAGCGTAGCCGGGCCAGACACTGAAGCTTTCTTT | CASSVAGPDTEAFF
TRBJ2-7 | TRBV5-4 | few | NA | TGTGCCAGCAGCTTGGGAGGGAGGTACGACGAGCAGTACTTC | CASSLGGRYDEQYF
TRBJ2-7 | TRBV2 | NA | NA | TGTGCCAGCAGTGTTATGGGATACGAGCAGTACTTC | CASSVMGYEQYF
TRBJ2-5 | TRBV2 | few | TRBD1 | TGTGCCAGCAGTGAATTGGGGACAGTAAAAGAGACCCAGTACTTC | CASSELGTVKETQYF
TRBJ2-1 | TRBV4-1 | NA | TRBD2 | TGCGCCAGCAGCCAGACTAGCGGGAGCCACAATGAGCAGTTCTTC | CASSQTSGSHNEQFF
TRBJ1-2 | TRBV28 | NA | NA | TGTGCCAGCAGTTTAGGGGTAGGGGGACCTAGCTATGGCTACACCTTC | CASSLGVGGPSYGYTF
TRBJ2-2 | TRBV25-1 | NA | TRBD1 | TGTGCCAGCACCCAAGGGGGCCTCCCCACCGGGGAGCTGTTTTTT | CASTQGGLPTGELFF
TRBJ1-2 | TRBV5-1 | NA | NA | TGCGCCAGCAGCTTGGGGAGACCGGGACGAATTAATGGCTACACCTTC | CASSLGRPGRINGYTF
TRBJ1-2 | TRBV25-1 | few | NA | TGTGCCAGCAGTGCCGTCGAAGCCAGTGGGGGAGGCTACACCTTC | CASSAVEASGGGYTF
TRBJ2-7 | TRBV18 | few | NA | TGTGCCAGCTCACGTGGTTCCGACGAGCAGTACTTC | CASSRGSDEQYF
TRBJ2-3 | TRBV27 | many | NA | TGTGCCAGCAGTTTATCGAGGACGAACACAGATACGCAGTATTTT | CASSLSRTNTDTQYF
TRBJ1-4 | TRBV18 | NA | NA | TGTGCCAGCTCACCATCACAGGGTGATGAAAAACTGTTTTTT | CASSPSQGDEKLFF
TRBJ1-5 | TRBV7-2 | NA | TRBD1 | TGTGCCAGCAGCTTAGTAGGTTCCGGACAGGGTAGAAATCAGCCCCAGCATTTT | CASSLVGSGQGRNQPQHF
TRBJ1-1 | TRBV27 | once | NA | TGTGCCAGCAGTAGGCAGGGTGGCACTGAAGCTTTCTTT | CASSRQGGTEAFF
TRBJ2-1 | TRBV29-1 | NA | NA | TGCAGCGTTTTTGGGTACAATGAGCAGTTCTTC | CSVFGYNEQFF
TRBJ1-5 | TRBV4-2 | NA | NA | TGTGCCAGCAGCCAAGAAGCCAGGAGGGGTCACCCCCTTCATTTT | CASSQEARRGHPLHF
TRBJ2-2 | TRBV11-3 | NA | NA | TGTGCCAGCAGCTTAGGACCCACCGGGGAGCTGTTTTTT | CASSLGPTGELFF
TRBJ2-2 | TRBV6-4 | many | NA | TGTGCCAGCAGCCGGGACATTTCCACCGGGGAGCTGTTTTTT | CASSRDISTGELFF
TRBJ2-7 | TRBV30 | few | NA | TGTGCCTGGAGTGCCCCCCGGCCAGGGCCAAGCTCCTACGAGCAGTACTTC | CAWSAPRPGPSSYEQYF
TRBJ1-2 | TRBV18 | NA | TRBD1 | TGTGCCAGCTCACCACGGGACAGGGAGAACTATGGCTACACCTTC | CASSPRDRENYGYTF
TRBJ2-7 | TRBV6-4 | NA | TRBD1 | TGTGCCAGCAGGATCCACCCGGGGACAGTCCCCTACGAGCAGTACTTC | CASRIHPGTVPYEQYF
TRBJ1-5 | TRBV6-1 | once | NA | TGTGCCAGCAGTACGTACAGGGACGGTCAGCCCCAGCATTTT | CASSTYRDGQPQHF
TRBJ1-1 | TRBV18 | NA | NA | TGTGCCAGCTCACCACCGCAGGGTAGAGAGACTGAAGCTTTCTTT | CASSPPQGRETEAFF
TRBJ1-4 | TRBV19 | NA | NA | TGCGCCAGTAGTCCGATCGCGGGGCGCGAAAAACTGTTTTTT | CASSPIAGREKLFF
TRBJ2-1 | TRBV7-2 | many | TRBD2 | TGTGCCAGCAGCCCCCTACTAGCGCCCTACAATGAGCAGTTCTTC | CASSPLLAPYNEQFF